The source of this T cell receptor beta chain is a study of blood T cell repertoires in COVID-19. Study in general: Whether acute or convalescent, the COVID-19 samples came from the United States, Italy and Spain.

The germline V gene has CDR1 GTSNPN and CDR2 SVGIG (reference sequence). J was trimmed by 0 bases and V by 1 base; bases with no gene match: 0. The CDR3 consists of 15 residues. Original methodology: How many nucleated cells were present was estimated from reference gene primer amplification. Here immunoSEQ multiplex PCR was the method, and the copy in TCRdb shows in-frame clones only, minus some. Clone size and V and J calls were adopted from that table, with D and trimming inferred from the DNA. The profile covers 70,000 to 100,000 clones, with roughly 90% appearing a single time and more than 1% taken by the ten largest.

The chain employs TRBV30 and TRBJ2-2; 9 positions agree with TRBD1. Sequencing input: peripheral blood. The sequence derives from an elderly man with active or convalescent COVID-19. CDR3 bases: TGTGCCTGGAGTGGGGACAGGGCGAACACCGGGGAGCTGTTTTTT. It translates to CAWSGDRANTGELFF.